The clone carrying this T cell receptor beta chain was observed at least ten times. This sample was included in a study of blood T cells in healthy people across ages. The CDR3 extends over 13 amino acids. Germline V gives CDR1 DFQATT, CDR2 SNEGSKA (reference sequence). Trimming stripped 4 bases from V and 1 base from J, with 8 bases between. The use of a sample-barcoded 5' primer and a J-beta primer mix characterized a second PCR of roughly 6 to 11 cycles. TCRdb ran MiXCR on the 5' RACE reads and lists one entry per CDR3 protein. This sample has some 930,000 distinct CDR3 sequences, with about 29% found just once. These data were also reused for a study on T cells of mothers and their children. That study adds: Healthy Caucasian mothers, a few in number, and their six children were the donors. Slightly higher overlap, not significant, was seen in related mother-child pairs than in unrelated pairs.

V and J are TRBV20-1 and TRBJ1-5; no clear D. The TCR sequence derives from a woman aged 40 to 50 in good health. The sequencing sample was made of blood. The CDR3 DNA sequence: TGCAGTGCTAAGTCCGTAAGCAATCAGCCCCAGCATTTT. Its protein product is CSAKSVSNQPQHF.